Below, 19 T cell receptor beta chains from the same sample are listed, as sequenced in a study of cytomegalovirus exposure and HLA in healthy donors. The PCR employed 60 Vbeta primers together with 13 Jbeta primers. Produced via immunoSEQ multiplex PCR; TCRdb's table is partial and in-frame only. The sample lists about 160,000 clones, almost 80% occurring once. The sample consisted of PBMCs. These receptors all come from a woman aged 50 to 60 in good health and CMV-seropositive.

V usage is TRBV27 and J usage is TRBJ1-5; 12 nucleotides align to TRBD1. Germline assignment: CDR1 MNHEY and CDR2 SMNVEV (reference sequence). This CDR3 is 16 amino acids long. V lost 3 bases, J lost 5 bases, and 5 bases stayed unmatched. In DNA, the CDR3 is TGTGCCAGCAGTTTTACCGGGACAGGGGGCCATCAGCCCCAGCATTTT. Translated: CASSFTGTGGHQPQHF.

The CDR3 DNA is TGTGCCAGCAGTTTGATAGGACAGGGCGACGGGGAGCTGTTTTTT. Protein sequence: CASSLIGQGDGELFF. The rearrangement uses TRBV25-1 and TRBJ2-2; TRBD1 matches 8 bases. Trimming cost V 5 bases and J 7 bases; bases outside gene matches: 9. The CDR3 loop spans 15 amino acids. Germline CDR1 reads MGHDK; CDR2 reads SYGVNS.

The chain links TRBV2 to TRBJ2-5, with D uncertain. The J call may be wrong; the DNA end is better matched by TRBJ2-7. Germline-derived CDR1 and CDR2 are SNHLY and FYNNEI. This CDR3 spans 12 amino acids. In nucleotides, the CDR3 is TGTGCCAGCTGCGCCGAAGACTACGAGCAGTACTTC. Its translation: CASCAEDYEQYF.

The J gene is TRBJ1-5, the V gene TRBV7-2; perhaps TRBD1 as D (5 bases). V was pared by 4 bases and J by 2 bases, with 9 bases between. Germline V gene sequence: CDR1 SGHTA, CDR2 FQGNSA. This CDR3 region has 14 residues. The CDR3 loop is CASSSGLGNQPQHF. The CDR3 DNA sequence: TGTGCCAGCAGCTCGGGACTGGGCAATCAGCCCCAGCATTTT.

V usage is TRBV2 and J usage is TRBJ1-4; D call uncertain. V was pared by 6 bases and J by 1 base, with 12 bases between. The CDR3 runs to 15 residues. Germline CDR1 SNHLY, CDR2 FYNNEI. CDR3 in amino acids: CASSPLLITNEKLFF. Here the CDR3 DNA reads TGTGCCAGCAGCCCCCTACTCATAACTAATGAAAAACTGTTTTTT.

The V gene is TRBV5-1, the J gene TRBJ2-7; 11 positions agree with TRBD1. CDR3 length equals 14 residues. Germline V CDR1 and CDR2: SGHRS, YFSETQ. Germline trimming cut 5 bases from V and 2 bases from J; bases unmatched to any gene: 3. CDR3 nucleotides: TGCGCCAGCAGACCGGGACAGGGGGCCTACGAGCAGTACTTC. This codes for CASRPGQGAYEQYF.

This chain connects TRBV30 to TRBJ1-6; unclear D gene. The germline V gene encodes CDR1 GTSNPN and CDR2 SVGIG (reference sequence). Trimming removed 1 base from V and 7 bases from J, with 11 bases in between. This CDR3 comprises 14 residues. In DNA form, the CDR3 reads TGTGCCTGGAGTGGCCGGGAGACCAATTCACCCCTCCACTTT. It codes for CAWSGRETNSPLHF.

The V gene is TRBV10-3, the J gene TRBJ2-7, with TRBD2 identical over 15 bases. The CDR3 length is 13 residues. The germline gives CDR1 ENHRY, CDR2 SYGVKD. The CDR3 loop is CAIRCGLAGGRFV. The CDR3 coding sequence is TGTGCCATCCGATGTGGACTAGCGGGAGGGCGTTTTGTC.

The chain combines TRBV15 with TRBJ1-4, with 9 positions matching TRBD1. J lost 6 bases, V lost 2 bases, and 7 bases had no gene match. Germline CDR1 is LNHNV and CDR2 is YYDKDF (reference sequence). The CDR3 contains 16 residues. The CDR3 DNA follows: TGTGCCACCAGCAGAACCCCTCGGACAGGGGATGAAAAACTGTTTTTT. This encodes CATSRTPRTGDEKLFF.

V and J are TRBV18 and TRBJ2-3, with 8 positions matching TRBD2. In germline, CDR1 is KGHSH, CDR2 LQKENI. V shed 0 bases, J shed 4 bases, and the junction held 3 bases outside the gene matches. This CDR3 region has 15 residues. Here the CDR3 reads CASSPPSGGSDTQYF. DNA of the CDR3: TGTGCCAGCTCACCACCGTCGGGGGGGTCAGATACGCAGTATTTT.

The CDR3 loop is CASSQEGRATNEQFF. The CDR3 bases are TGCGCCAGCAGCCAAGAGGGCAGGGCAACCAATGAGCAGTTCTTC. The V and J genes are TRBV4-1 and TRBJ2-1, with D possibly being TRBD1 (5 bases). V was clipped by 0 bases and J by 6 bases, with 12 bases between them. This CDR3 spans 15 amino acids. Germline CDR1 and CDR2: MGHRA and YSYEKL.

This clone has just a few counts. J is TRBJ2-1 and V is TRBV7-9, with 7 bases lining up with TRBD1. V lost 5 bases and J lost 11; bases outside the gene matches: 6. The CDR3 is 12 residues long. Germline loops: CDR1 SEHNR, CDR2 FQNEAQ (reference sequence). The CDR3 DNA sequence: TGTGCCAGCAGCCCCGACAGGGAAAAGCAGTTCTTC. Its protein is CASSPDREKQFF.

This chain links TRBV6-1 with TRBJ1-2, with a weak D call TRBD1 (5 bases). V shed 5 bases and J shed 4 bases, with 14 bases lying between them. The germline V gene has CDR1 MNHNS and CDR2 SASEGT. The CDR3 spans 14 residues. The DNA of the CDR3 is TGTGCCAGCAGTAGTCAAGGGGTTCTCTATGGCTACACCTTC. This sequence encodes CASSSQGVLYGYTF.

The chain links TRBV13 to TRBJ2-7; D perhaps matches TRBD1 (6 bases). Trimming removed 5 bases from V and 3 bases from J, with 11 bases in between. The CDR3 is made up of 13 amino acids. Germline V gene sequence: CDR1 PRHDT, CDR2 FYEKMQ (reference sequence). Written as DNA, the CDR3 is TGTGCCAGCAGCGAACGAGGGGGCTACGAGCAGTACTTC. Residues: CASSERGGYEQYF. Supplemented by reference TRBV13 and TRBJ2-7, the full variable domain reads AAGVIQSPRHLIKEKRETATLKCYPIPRHDTVYWYQQGPGQDPQFLISFYEKMQSDKGSIPDRFSAQQFSDYHSELNMSSLELGDSALYFCASSERGGYEQYFGPGTRLTVT.

This clone came up a few times. This chain joins TRBV6-5 and TRBJ1-1; D is possibly TRBD1 (5 bases). The germline CDR1 and CDR2 sequences are MNHEY and SVGAGI. V lost 4 bases, J lost 0 bases, and 9 bases lay in between. CDR3 length equals 14 residues. The CDR3 loop reads CASSWGELNTEAFF. The CDR3 coding sequence is TGTGCCAGCAGTTGGGGGGAATTGAACACTGAAGCTTTCTTT.

The chain employs TRBV4-1 and TRBJ2-1, with 9 positions matching TRBD2. The germline gives CDR1 MGHRA, CDR2 YSYEKL. The V segment lost 4 bases and the J segment 4 bases; nucleotides outside the gene matches: 5. CDR3 length: 15 residues. CDR3: CASSPTSGKYNEQFF. The CDR3 coding sequence is TGCGCCAGCAGCCCGACTAGCGGTAAATACAATGAGCAGTTCTTC.

The V call is TRBV10-3, the J call TRBJ1-1; D is ambiguous. V lost 3 bases and J 5 bases, leaving 13 bases between the germline ends. The CDR3 covers 14 residues. Per germline, CDR1 ENHRY and CDR2 SYGVKD. The CDR3 protein is CAISDSTRRTEAFF. DNA of the CDR3: TGTGCCATCAGTGATTCAACCCGGAGAACTGAAGCTTTCTTT.

A single count supports this clone. This rearrangement joins TRBV7-8 to TRBJ1-2; D is uncertain. This CDR3 is 16 amino acids long. Trimming cost V 1 base and J 2 bases, with 14 bases left between them. Germline loops: CDR1 SGHVS, CDR2 FQNEAQ. CDR3 sequence (DNA): TGTGCCAGCAGCTTAGAATGGGCACGGATAAACTATGGCTACACCTTC. Translated: CASSLEWARINYGYTF.

This clone showed up just once. J is TRBJ1-6 and V is TRBV19, with 8 bases identical to TRBD1. CDR1 and CDR2 from the germline V gene are LNHDA and SQIVND (reference sequence). CDR3 size: 14 residues. Trimming took 10 bases from V and 10 from J; bases not matched to a gene: 12. For the CDR3, the DNA is TGTGCCACCGACCTAGGACAGGGACAATCACCCCTCCACTTT. Translation: CATDLGQGQSPLHF.